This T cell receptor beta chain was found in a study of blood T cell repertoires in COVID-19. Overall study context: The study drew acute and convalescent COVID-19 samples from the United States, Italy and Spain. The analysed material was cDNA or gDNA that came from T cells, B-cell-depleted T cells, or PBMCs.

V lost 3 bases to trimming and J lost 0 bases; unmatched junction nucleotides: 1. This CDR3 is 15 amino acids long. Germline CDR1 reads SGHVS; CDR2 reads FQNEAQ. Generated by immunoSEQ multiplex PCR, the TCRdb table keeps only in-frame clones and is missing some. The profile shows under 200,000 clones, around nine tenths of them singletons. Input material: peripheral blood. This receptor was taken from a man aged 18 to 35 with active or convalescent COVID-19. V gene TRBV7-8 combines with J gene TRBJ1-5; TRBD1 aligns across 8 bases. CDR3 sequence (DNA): TGTGCCAGCAGCTTTCAGGGGGCTAGCAATCAGCCCCAGCATTTT. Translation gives CASSFQGASNQPQHF.